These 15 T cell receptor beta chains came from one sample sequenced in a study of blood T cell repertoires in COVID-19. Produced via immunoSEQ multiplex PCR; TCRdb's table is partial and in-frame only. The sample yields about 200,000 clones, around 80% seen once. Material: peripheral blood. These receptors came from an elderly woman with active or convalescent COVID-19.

The chain's CDR3 is CASSQDWGQKETQYF. Written as DNA, the CDR3 is TGTGCCAGCAGCCAAGATTGGGGGCAAAAAGAGACCCAGTACTTC. The chain carries TRBV3-1 (or the pseudogene TRBV3-2) and TRBJ2-5; tentative D call: TRBD1 (6 bases). V lost 0 bases, J lost 3 bases, and 11 bases lay in between. CDR3 length: 15 residues. The V gene's germline CDR1 is LGHDT and CDR2 YNNKEL (reference sequence).

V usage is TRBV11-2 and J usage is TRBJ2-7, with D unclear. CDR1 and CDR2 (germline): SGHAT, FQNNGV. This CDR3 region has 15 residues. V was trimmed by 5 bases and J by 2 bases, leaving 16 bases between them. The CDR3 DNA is TGTGCCAGCAGCCCAGTCTGGGCCAGTACCTACGAGCAGTACTTC. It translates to CASSPVWASTYEQYF.

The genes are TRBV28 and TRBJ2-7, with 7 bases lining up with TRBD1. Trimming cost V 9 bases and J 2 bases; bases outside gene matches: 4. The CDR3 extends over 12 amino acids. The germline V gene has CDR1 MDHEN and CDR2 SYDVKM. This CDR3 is CASSQGAYEQYF. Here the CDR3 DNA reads TGTGCCAGTTCCCAGGGGGCCTACGAGCAGTACTTC.

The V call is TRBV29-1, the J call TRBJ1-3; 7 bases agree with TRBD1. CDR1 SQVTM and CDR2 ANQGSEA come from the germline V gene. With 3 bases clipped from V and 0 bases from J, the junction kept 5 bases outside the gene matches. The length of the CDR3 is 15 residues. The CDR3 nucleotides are TGCAGCGTTGACTCGGACAGGAGCTCTGGAAACACCATATATTTT. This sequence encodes CSVDSDRSSGNTIYF.

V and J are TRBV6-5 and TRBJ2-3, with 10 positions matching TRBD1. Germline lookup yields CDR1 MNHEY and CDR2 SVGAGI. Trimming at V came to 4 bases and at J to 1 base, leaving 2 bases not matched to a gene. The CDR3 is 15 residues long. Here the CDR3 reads CASSSGTGGTDTQYF. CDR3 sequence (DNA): TGTGCCAGCAGTTCCGGGACAGGGGGCACAGATACGCAGTATTTT.

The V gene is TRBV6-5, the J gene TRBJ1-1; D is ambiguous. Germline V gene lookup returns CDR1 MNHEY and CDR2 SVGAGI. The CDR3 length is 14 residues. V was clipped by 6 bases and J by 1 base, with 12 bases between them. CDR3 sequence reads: CASSLGRGNTEAFF. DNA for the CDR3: TGTGCCAGCAGCCTCGGGCGGGGGAACACTGAAGCTTTCTTT.

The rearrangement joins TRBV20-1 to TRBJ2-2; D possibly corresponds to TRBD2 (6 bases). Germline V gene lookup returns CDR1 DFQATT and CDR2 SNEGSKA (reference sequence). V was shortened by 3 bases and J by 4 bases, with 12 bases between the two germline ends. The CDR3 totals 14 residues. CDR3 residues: CSASNRRGTGELFF. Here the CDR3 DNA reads TGCAGTGCTAGTAATAGGAGGGGCACCGGGGAGCTGTTTTTT.

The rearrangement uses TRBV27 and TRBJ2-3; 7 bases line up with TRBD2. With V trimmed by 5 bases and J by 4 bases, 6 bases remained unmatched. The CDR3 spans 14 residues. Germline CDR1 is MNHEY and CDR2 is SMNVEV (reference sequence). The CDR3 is CASSVAGLADTQYF. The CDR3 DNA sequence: TGTGCCAGCAGTGTAGCGGGCCTCGCAGATACGCAGTATTTT.

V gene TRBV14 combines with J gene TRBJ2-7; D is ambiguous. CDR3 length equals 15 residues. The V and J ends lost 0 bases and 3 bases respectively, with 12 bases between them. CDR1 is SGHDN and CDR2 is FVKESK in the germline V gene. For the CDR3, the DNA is TGTGCCAGCAGCCAAGAGTATGGAGTGAGCTACGAGCAGTACTTC. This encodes CASSQEYGVSYEQYF.

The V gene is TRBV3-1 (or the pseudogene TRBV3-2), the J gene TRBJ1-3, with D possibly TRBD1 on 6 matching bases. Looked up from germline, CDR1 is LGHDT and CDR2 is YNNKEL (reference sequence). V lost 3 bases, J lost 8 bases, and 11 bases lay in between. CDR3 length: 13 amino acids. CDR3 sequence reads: CASSHGGGDTIYF. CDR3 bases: TGTGCCAGCAGCCACGGAGGGGGGGACACCATATATTTT.

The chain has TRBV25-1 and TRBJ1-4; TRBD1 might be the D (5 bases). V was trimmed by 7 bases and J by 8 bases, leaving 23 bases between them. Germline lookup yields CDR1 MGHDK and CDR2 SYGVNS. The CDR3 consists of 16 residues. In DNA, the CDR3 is TGTGCCAGCACGCCATCAAACTCAGGGTTTGGGGAAAAACTGTTTTTT. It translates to CASTPSNSGFGEKLFF. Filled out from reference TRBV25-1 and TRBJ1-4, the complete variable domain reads EADIYQTPRYLVIGTGKKITLECSQTMGHDKMYWYQQDPGMELHLIHYSYGVNSTEKGDLSSESTVSRIRTEHFPLTLESARPSHTSQYLCASTPSNSGFGEKLFFGSGTQLSVL.

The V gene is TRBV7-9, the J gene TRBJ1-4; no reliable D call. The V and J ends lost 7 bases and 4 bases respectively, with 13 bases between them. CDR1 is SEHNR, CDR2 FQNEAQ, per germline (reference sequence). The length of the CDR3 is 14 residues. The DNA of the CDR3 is TGTGCCAGCACCTGGGGAGTCGGTAATGAAAAACTGTTTTTT. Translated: CASTWGVGNEKLFF.

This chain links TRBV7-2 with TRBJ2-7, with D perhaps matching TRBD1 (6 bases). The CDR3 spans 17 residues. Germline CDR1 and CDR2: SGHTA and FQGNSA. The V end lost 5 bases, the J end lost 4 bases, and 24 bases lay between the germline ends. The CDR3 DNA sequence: TGTGCCAGCAGCAACGCTCCCCCCGGCGGACAGAGGTACGAGCAGTACTTC. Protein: CASSNAPPGGQRYEQYF.

This chain's CDR3 is CASTPHSSGAEAFF. Written as DNA, the CDR3 is TGTGCCAGCACCCCTCACTCTAGCGGGGCTGAAGCTTTCTTT. The rearrangement joins TRBV6-5 to TRBJ1-1; no definite D call. The germline V gene has CDR1 MNHEY and CDR2 SVGAGI. V gave up 7 bases and J gave up 6 bases, with 18 bases separating them. This CDR3 contains 14 residues.

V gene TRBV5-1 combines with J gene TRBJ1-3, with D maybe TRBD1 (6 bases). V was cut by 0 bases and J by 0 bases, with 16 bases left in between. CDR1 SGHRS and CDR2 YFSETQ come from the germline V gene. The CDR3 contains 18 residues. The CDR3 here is CASSLAPSGANSGNTIYF. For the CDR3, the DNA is TGCGCCAGCAGCTTGGCCCCTTCAGGGGCGAACTCTGGAAACACCATATATTTT.